This is a list of T cell receptor beta chains from one sample in a study of beta chain features in type 1 diabetes. TCRdb keeps only in-frame clones here, not all; method: immunoSEQ multiplex PCR. Among some 700,000 clones listed, roughly 13% were seen once. Specimen: naive CD4+ T cells from blood. All receptors come from a man aged 18-30 years with type 1 diabetes. The CDR3 runs from the conserved cysteine through the conserved F or W. The order of the fields is D gene, V gene, clone size, J gene, CDR3 protein, CDR3 DNA. A D gene is named only where the DNA matches it firmly. The size field is filled for only some rows; it gives once, few, many or a size class.

d_call: TRBD2; v_call: TRBV29-1; clone_size: .; j_call: TRBJ2-1; cdr3_aa: CSPLRGRSSGGIRWNEQFF; cdr3_nt: TGCAGCCCCCTGAGGGGCCGGTCTAGCGGGGGGATCCGGTGGAATGAGCAGTTCTTC
d_call: TRBD1; v_call: TRBV10-3; clone_size: few; j_call: TRBJ1-1; cdr3_aa: CAISLSDRGEAFF; cdr3_nt: TGTGCCATCAGTCTTTCGGACAGGGGAGAAGCTTTCTTT
d_call: .; v_call: TRBV4-1; clone_size: few; j_call: TRBJ2-5; cdr3_aa: CASSREGGLTETQYF; cdr3_nt: TGCGCCAGCAGCCGAGAAGGGGGGCTTACGGAGACCCAGTACTTC
d_call: TRBD1; v_call: TRBV13; clone_size: few; j_call: TRBJ2-7; cdr3_aa: CASSLRDSRYEQYF; cdr3_nt: TGTGCCAGCAGCTTAAGGGACAGTAGGTACGAGCAGTACTTC
d_call: TRBD1; v_call: TRBV2; clone_size: .; j_call: TRBJ1-2; cdr3_aa: CASRPGTGSADGYTF; cdr3_nt: TGTGCCAGCCGTCCCGGGACAGGGTCGGCTGATGGCTACACCTTC
d_call: .; v_call: TRBV4-1; clone_size: .; j_call: TRBJ1-5; cdr3_aa: CASSQEPSGSNQPQHF; cdr3_nt: TGCGCCAGCAGCCAAGAACCATCGGGCAGCAATCAGCCCCAGCATTTT
d_call: .; v_call: TRBV5-4; clone_size: .; j_call: TRBJ2-1; cdr3_aa: CASSSYNEQFF; cdr3_nt: TGTGCCAGCAGCTCCTACAATGAGCAGTTCTTC
d_call: .; v_call: TRBV6-1; clone_size: .; j_call: TRBJ2-1; cdr3_aa: CATQGNVDEQFF; cdr3_nt: TGTGCCACCCAGGGAAATGTTGATGAGCAGTTCTTC
d_call: .; v_call: TRBV7-9; clone_size: few; j_call: TRBJ1-4; cdr3_aa: CASSEILGEKLFF; cdr3_nt: TGTGCCAGCAGTGAGATATTGGGGGAAAAACTGTTTTTT
d_call: .; v_call: TRBV7-2; clone_size: few; j_call: TRBJ2-5; cdr3_aa: CASSLMATESGETQYF; cdr3_nt: TGTGCCAGCAGCTTAATGGCGACCGAGAGTGGAGAGACCCAGTACTTC
d_call: TRBD2; v_call: TRBV2; clone_size: few; j_call: TRBJ2-3; cdr3_aa: CASSVTSGRTDTQYF; cdr3_nt: TGTGCCAGCAGTGTAACTAGCGGACGCACAGATACGCAGTATTTT
d_call: .; v_call: TRBV5-1; clone_size: .; j_call: TRBJ2-1; cdr3_aa: CASSLAGQFNEQFF; cdr3_nt: TGCGCCAGCAGCTTGGCCGGACAGTTCAATGAGCAGTTCTTC
d_call: TRBD1; v_call: TRBV29-1; clone_size: .; j_call: TRBJ1-2; cdr3_aa: CSVRTGPNYGYTF; cdr3_nt: TGCAGCGTCAGGACAGGGCCTAACTATGGCTACACCTTC
d_call: .; v_call: TRBV19; clone_size: few; j_call: TRBJ1-6; cdr3_aa: CASSILQDGSPLHF; cdr3_nt: TGTGCCAGTAGTATACTGCAGGACGGTTCACCCCTCCACTTT
d_call: .; v_call: TRBV5-1; clone_size: .; j_call: TRBJ2-2; cdr3_aa: CASSPQYTGELFF; cdr3_nt: TGCGCCAGCAGCCCTCAGTACACCGGGGAGCTGTTTTTT
d_call: .; v_call: TRBV6-5; clone_size: few; j_call: TRBJ2-7; cdr3_aa: CASKSDGAYEQYF; cdr3_nt: TGTGCCAGCAAATCTGACGGCGCCTACGAGCAGTACTTC
d_call: TRBD1; v_call: TRBV19; clone_size: .; j_call: TRBJ2-7; cdr3_aa: CASSIGTGLGGEQYF; cdr3_nt: TGTGCCAGTAGTATTGGGACAGGGTTAGGGGGCGAGCAGTACTTC
d_call: .; v_call: TRBV30; clone_size: .; j_call: TRBJ1-1; cdr3_aa: CAWSQVGTEAFF; cdr3_nt: TGTGCCTGGAGTCAGGTCGGGACTGAAGCTTTCTTT
d_call: .; v_call: TRBV7-2; clone_size: .; j_call: TRBJ1-4; cdr3_aa: CASSLNQASEEKLFF; cdr3_nt: TGTGCCAGCAGCTTAAATCAGGCCTCCGAAGAAAAACTGTTTTTT
d_call: .; v_call: TRBV10-3; clone_size: few; j_call: TRBJ2-6; cdr3_aa: CAIREANSGAGANVLTF; cdr3_nt: TGTGCCATCAGGGAGGCGAACTCAGGGGCTGGGGCCAACGTCCTGACTTTC
d_call: TRBD2; v_call: TRBV10-3; clone_size: few; j_call: TRBJ2-7; cdr3_aa: CAISGLAGEQYF; cdr3_nt: TGTGCCATCAGTGGACTAGCGGGCGAGCAGTACTTC
d_call: .; v_call: TRBV5-1; clone_size: .; j_call: TRBJ2-2; cdr3_aa: CASSLDRDWGSGELFF; cdr3_nt: TGCGCCAGCAGCTTGGACAGGGATTGGGGTTCCGGGGAGCTGTTTTTT
d_call: .; v_call: TRBV25-1; clone_size: few; j_call: TRBJ2-7; cdr3_aa: CASDRGYPTYEQYF; cdr3_nt: TGTGCCAGCGATCGGGGATACCCGACCTACGAGCAGTACTTC
d_call: TRBD2; v_call: TRBV15; clone_size: few; j_call: TRBJ2-5; cdr3_aa: CATSRVLGLAVQETQYF; cdr3_nt: TGTGCCACCAGCAGAGTCCTCGGACTAGCGGTTCAAGAGACCCAGTACTTC
d_call: .; v_call: TRBV2; clone_size: few; j_call: TRBJ2-4; cdr3_aa: CASSQAGLAKNIQYF; cdr3_nt: TGTGCCAGCAGCCAAGCGGGCCTAGCCAAAAACATTCAGTACTTC
d_call: .; v_call: TRBV19; clone_size: .; j_call: TRBJ1-1; cdr3_aa: CASGPTGLNTEAFF; cdr3_nt: TGTGCCAGTGGCCCCACAGGATTGAACACTGAAGCTTTCTTT
d_call: .; v_call: TRBV14; clone_size: few; j_call: TRBJ2-1; cdr3_aa: CASSLGLYNEQFF; cdr3_nt: TGTGCCAGCAGTCTGGGACTGTACAATGAGCAGTTCTTC
d_call: TRBD1; v_call: TRBV2; clone_size: .; j_call: TRBJ1-2; cdr3_aa: CASDGQGARDEGYTF; cdr3_nt: TGTGCCAGCGACGGACAGGGGGCGAGAGATGAAGGCTACACCTTC
d_call: TRBD1; v_call: TRBV18; clone_size: .; j_call: TRBJ1-5; cdr3_aa: CASSPFAGQLTYSNQPQHF; cdr3_nt: TGTGCCAGCTCACCATTCGCGGGACAGCTAACCTATAGCAATCAGCCCCAGCATTTT
d_call: .; v_call: TRBV2; clone_size: few; j_call: TRBJ2-6; cdr3_aa: CASRALNSGANVLTF; cdr3_nt: TGTGCCAGCAGAGCTCTAAACTCTGGGGCCAACGTCCTGACTTTC
d_call: .; v_call: TRBV6-5; clone_size: few; j_call: TRBJ1-1; cdr3_aa: CASSSRLLTEAFF; cdr3_nt: TGTGCCAGCAGTTCCCGTCTCCTCACTGAAGCTTTCTTT
d_call: .; v_call: TRBV4-1; clone_size: .; j_call: TRBJ2-2; cdr3_aa: CASSQAWGVTGELFF; cdr3_nt: TGCGCCAGCAGCCAAGCATGGGGAGTAACCGGGGAGCTGTTTTTT
d_call: .; v_call: TRBV2; clone_size: few; j_call: TRBJ2-1; cdr3_aa: CASTVHESYNEQFF; cdr3_nt: TGTGCCAGCACTGTCCATGAGTCCTACAATGAGCAGTTCTTC
d_call: TRBD2; v_call: TRBV30; clone_size: .; j_call: TRBJ2-1; cdr3_aa: CAWSRLAGENEQFF; cdr3_nt: TGTGCCTGGAGTAGGCTAGCGGGGGAGAATGAGCAGTTCTTC
d_call: .; v_call: TRBV27; clone_size: once; j_call: TRBJ1-6; cdr3_aa: CASSRFGLGKDSPLHF; cdr3_nt: TGTGCCAGCAGTAGGTTCGGACTTGGTAAGGATTCACCCCTCCACTTT
d_call: .; v_call: TRBV30; clone_size: few; j_call: TRBJ1-4; cdr3_aa: CAWNPGRGPWNEKLFF; cdr3_nt: TGTGCCTGGAACCCGGGGAGGGGCCCCTGGAATGAAAAACTGTTTTTT
d_call: TRBD2; v_call: TRBV9; clone_size: few; j_call: TRBJ2-2; cdr3_aa: CASSVVPIAGGTVGYGELFF; cdr3_nt: TGTGCCAGCAGCGTAGTTCCCATAGCGGGGGGAACCGTAGGATACGGGGAGCTGTTTTTT
d_call: .; v_call: TRBV5-1; clone_size: .; j_call: TRBJ2-7; cdr3_aa: CASSSGGVQSYEQYF; cdr3_nt: TGCGCCAGCAGCTCTGGAGGGGTCCAATCCTACGAGCAGTACTTC
d_call: .; v_call: TRBV14; clone_size: .; j_call: TRBJ1-1; cdr3_aa: CASSQHWNTEAFF; cdr3_nt: TGTGCCAGCAGCCAACACTGGAACACTGAAGCTTTCTTT
d_call: .; v_call: TRBV20-1; clone_size: few; j_call: TRBJ2-1; cdr3_aa: CSARGDPSGIF; cdr3_nt: TGCAGTGCTAGGGGGGACCCGTCGGGAATCTTC